These T cell receptor beta chains were read from a single sample in a study of shared clonotypes between healthy human individuals. Sequenced by immunoSEQ multiplex PCR; TCRdb stores in-frame clones only, minus some. The sample has some 660,000 clones; 55% to 85% are singletons. The sequenced material came from memory CD4+ T cells sorted from blood. These receptors all stem from a woman aged 30 to 39 in good health. Both conserved end residues are part of each CDR3. D genes are given only for firm matches. A row's size may be missing; if present it is once, few, many or a size class.

v_gene	d_gene	abundance	j_gene	CDR3nt	CDR3aa
TRBV2	TRBD1	few	TRBJ1-2	TGTGCCAGTGGGGCAATCAGGACAGGTGATGGCTACACCTTC	CASGAIRTGDGYTF
TRBV21-1	-	-	TRBJ2-5	TGTGCCAGCAGCAAAGCGCTAAGGGAGGTACAGTACTTC	CASSKALREVQYF
TRBV6-6	-	-	TRBJ2-3	TGTGCCAGCCGAACCGGGGGTAGAACAGATACGCAGTATTTT	CASRTGGRTDTQYF
TRBV29-1	TRBD2	-	TRBJ2-1	TGCAGCGTCGACCTCCATAGCGGGAGGAGAAATGAGCAGTTCTTC	CSVDLHSGRRNEQFF
TRBV6-6	TRBD1	-	TRBJ2-7	TGTGCCAGCAGCCTGACCCGACAGGGACCCACCTACGAGCAGTACTTC	CASSLTRQGPTYEQYF
TRBV5-1	TRBD2	-	TRBJ2-4	TGCGCCAGCAGCTTGGAGCTAGCGGGAGGGGCGGCTCAGTACTTC	CASSLELAGGAAQYF
TRBV11-3	-	-	TRBJ2-3	TGTGCCAGCAGCCGAGAGGTAACAGATACGCAGTATTTT	CASSREVTDTQYF
TRBV5-1	TRBD2	-	TRBJ2-1	TGCGCCAGCAGCCCCGGGACTAGCCCCTACAATGAGCAGTTCTTC	CASSPGTSPYNEQFF
TRBV28	-	-	TRBJ2-7	TGTGCCAGCAGTCCCCGGGACGGCTACGAGCAGTACTTC	CASSPRDGYEQYF
TRBV28	-	-	TRBJ2-1	TGTGCCAGCAGTTTGGGTGGACCATTCAATGAGCAGTTCTTC	CASSLGGPFNEQFF
TRBV27	-	-	TRBJ2-7	TGTGCCAGCAGTCCCGTCAGCTCCTACGAGCAGTACTTC	CASSPVSSYEQYF
TRBV19	-	-	TRBJ1-5	TGTGCCAGTAGTATTTCGGTGCAGCCCCAGCATTTT	CASSISVQPQHF
TRBV28	-	-	TRBJ2-4	TGTGCCAGCAGCCCTGCTGACAAGGGGGGGGACATTCAGTACTTC	CASSPADKGGDIQYF
TRBV11-2	-	-	TRBJ2-7	TGTGCCAGCAGCCGGGGGCCCCTGTACGAGCAGTACTTC	CASSRGPLYEQYF
TRBV28	-	-	TRBJ2-3	TGTGCCAGCAGTTTCCAGGCAGGGGCTGATTTCACAGATACGCAGTATTTT	CASSFQAGADFTDTQYF
TRBV4-1	TRBD2	-	TRBJ2-7	TGCGCCAGCAGCCAAGATCCGATTGATAGCGGGGCCCCCTACGAGCAGTACTTC	CASSQDPIDSGAPYEQYF
TRBV29-1	-	-	TRBJ1-2	TGCAGCGTTGAGAGACAAGGAGGAGATGGCTACACCTTC	CSVERQGGDGYTF
TRBV27	-	-	TRBJ2-6	TGTGCCACCGGGCCAGCCCCCTCTGGGGCCAACGTCCTGACTTTC	CATGPAPSGANVLTF
TRBV7-9	TRBD2	-	TRBJ2-3	TGTGCCAGCAGCTTAGCGGGAGGGCTGCCAGATACGCAGTATTTT	CASSLAGGLPDTQYF
TRBV4-1	TRBD1	-	TRBJ2-4	TGCGCCAGCAGCCAAGATCCGTTAGGCGGGACAGGGGAGCCGGACATTCAGTACTTC	CASSQDPLGGTGEPDIQYF
TRBV18	TRBD2	few	TRBJ2-1	TGTGCCAGCTCACCGGGAGCGGGAGGGCCCAATGAGCAGTTCTTC	CASSPGAGGPNEQFF
TRBV5-6	TRBD2	-	TRBJ2-7	TGTGCCAGCAGCTTCCTAGCGGGAGAGGAGCAGTACTTC	CASSFLAGEEQYF
TRBV18	-	-	TRBJ1-5	TGTGCCAGCTCACAAAAGGCTGATCAGCCCCAGCATTTT	CASSQKADQPQHF
TRBV5-1	-	-	TRBJ1-5	TGCGCCAGCAGTTGGGCTAGCAATCAGCCCCAGCATTTT	CASSWASNQPQHF
TRBV15	-	-	TRBJ1-5	TGTGCCACCAGCAGAGATGATTGGGGAAACGGCAATCAGCCCCAGCATTTT	CATSRDDWGNGNQPQHF
TRBV27	TRBD2	few	TRBJ2-3	TGTGCCAGCAGTCCCTGGACTAGCGGGTCCGCAGATACGCAGTATTTT	CASSPWTSGSADTQYF
TRBV19	TRBD2	once	TRBJ2-3	TGTGCCAGTTCAAGCGGGAGAGTCTCCGCAGATACGCAGTATTTT	CASSSGRVSADTQYF
TRBV6-5	-	once	TRBJ2-1	TGTGCCAGTTATGCCCTAGGTCGGGTCGGCAATGAGCAGTTCTTC	CASYALGRVGNEQFF
TRBV19	TRBD1	-	TRBJ1-5	TGTGCCACCGGACAGGGCAATCAGCCCCAGCATTTT	CATGQGNQPQHF
TRBV1	-	many	TRBJ2-7	TGCACCAGCAGCCAGCAAATCAGGGCTAGCTCCTACGAGCAGTACTTC	CTSSQQIRASSYEQYF
TRBV7-6	-	many	TRBJ2-5	TGTGCCAGCAGCTTAGGGACTCCGCAAGAGACCCAGTACTTC	CASSLGTPQETQYF
TRBV28	TRBD1	-	TRBJ2-6	TGTGCCAGCAGAAGGGACAGGGCGACGGGCACTTCTGGGGCCAACGTCCTGACTTTC	CASRRDRATGTSGANVLTF
TRBV4-2	TRBD2	few	TRBJ2-7	TGTGCCAGCAGCCAACGGGAGGATGGGTACGAGCAGTACTTC	CASSQREDGYEQYF
TRBV19	-	-	TRBJ2-1	TGTGCCAGTAGTATAGACAGCAATGAGCAGTTCTTC	CASSIDSNEQFF
TRBV7-3	-	-	TRBJ1-1	TGTGCCAGCAGCTCCGGGGGAGGGGAGGGCACTGAAGCTTTCTTT	CASSSGGGEGTEAFF
TRBV5-4	-	once	TRBJ1-1	TGTGCCAGCAGCTTGGGTTCACCGACAACGAACACTGAAGCTTTCTTT	CASSLGSPTTNTEAFF
TRBV18	-	-	TRBJ1-2	TGTGCCAGCTCACCACTCGCGAAGCCCGACTATGGCTACACCTTC	CASSPLAKPDYGYTF
TRBV21-1	-	-	TRBJ2-3	TGTGCCAGCACCTATCTCGCTAGCGGTAGCACAGATACGCAGTATTTT	CASTYLASGSTDTQYF
TRBV6-5	TRBD1	-	TRBJ1-1	TGTGCCAGCAGCCTGCCGGGACAGGGGAACACTGAAGCTTTCTTT	CASSLPGQGNTEAFF
TRBV4-1	TRBD1	few	TRBJ2-3	TGCGCCAGCAGCCAAGGATCGACAGGGGCTACGTCAGATACGCAGTATTTT	CASSQGSTGATSDTQYF
TRBV19	-	once	TRBJ1-1	TGTGCCAGTAGTCCTTGGACGAACCTGAACACTGAAGCTTTCTTT	CASSPWTNLNTEAFF
TRBV5-8	TRBD1	-	TRBJ2-7	TGTGCCAGCAGCCGCATACCGGGACAGGGGAGCGAGCAGTACTTC	CASSRIPGQGSEQYF
TRBV5-4	-	-	TRBJ2-1	TGTGCCAGCAGCTTTAGCGGAGGGGGTTACAATGAGCAGTTCTTC	CASSFSGGGYNEQFF
TRBV29-1	TRBD2	once	TRBJ2-5	TGCAGCACTTTAGCGGGAGGCGGTGTGACCCAGTACTTC	CSTLAGGGVTQYF
TRBV28	-	-	TRBJ2-7	TGTGCCAGCAGTTCAACGGGACTCGGAGGCGAGCAGTACTTC	CASSSTGLGGEQYF
TRBV11-2	-	few	TRBJ2-1	TGTGCCAGCAGCAGTACTAGTGAATCTGGCCACAATGAGCAGTTCTTC	CASSSTSESGHNEQFF
TRBV4-2	-	-	TRBJ2-5	TGTGCCAGCAGCCAAGGCCGCCTACTGGCCCAAGAGACCCAGTACTTC	CASSQGRLLAQETQYF